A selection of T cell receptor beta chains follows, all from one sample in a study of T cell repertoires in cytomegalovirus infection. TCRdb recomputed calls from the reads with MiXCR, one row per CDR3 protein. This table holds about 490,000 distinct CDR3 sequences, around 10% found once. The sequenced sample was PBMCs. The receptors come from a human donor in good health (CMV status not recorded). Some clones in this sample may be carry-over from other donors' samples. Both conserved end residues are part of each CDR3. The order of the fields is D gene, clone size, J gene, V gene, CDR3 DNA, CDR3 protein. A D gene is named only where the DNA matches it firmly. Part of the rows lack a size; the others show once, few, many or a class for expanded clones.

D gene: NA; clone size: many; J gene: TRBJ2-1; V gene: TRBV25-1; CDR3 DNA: TGTGCCAGCGGAAGGCTACAATCTGAGCAGTTCTTC; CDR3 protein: CASGRLQSEQFF
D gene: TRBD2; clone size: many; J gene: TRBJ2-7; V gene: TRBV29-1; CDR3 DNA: TGCAGCGTGGGCCCTACTAGCGGGAGTAACTACGAGCAGTACTTC; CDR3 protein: CSVGPTSGSNYEQYF
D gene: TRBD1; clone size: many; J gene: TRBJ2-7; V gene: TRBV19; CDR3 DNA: TGTGCCAGTCGCGGACAGGGAAGCCACGAGCAGTACTTC; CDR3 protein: CASRGQGSHEQYF
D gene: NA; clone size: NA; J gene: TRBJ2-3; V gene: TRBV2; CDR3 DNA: TGTGCCAGCAACCGGGACAGCACAGATACGCAGTATTTT; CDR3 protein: CASNRDSTDTQYF
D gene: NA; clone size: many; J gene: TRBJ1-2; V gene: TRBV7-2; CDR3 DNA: TGTGCCAGCAGCTTAACCGGGACTCTCCATGGCTACACCTTC; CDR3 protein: CASSLTGTLHGYTF
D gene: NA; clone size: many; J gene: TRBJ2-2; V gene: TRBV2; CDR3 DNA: TGTGCCAGCAGTCCCGGGGCGTCTTCCTTGTACACCGGGGAGCTGTTTTTT; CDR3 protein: CASSPGASSLYTGELFF
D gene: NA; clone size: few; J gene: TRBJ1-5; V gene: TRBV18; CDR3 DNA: TGTGCCAGCTCACACATGCCGGGCCCGGAGGGGCAGCCCCAGCATTTT; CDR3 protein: CASSHMPGPEGQPQHF
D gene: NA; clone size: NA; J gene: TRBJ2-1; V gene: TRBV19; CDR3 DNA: TGTGCCAGTAGTATCTATGAGACTGAGCAGTTCTTC; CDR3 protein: CASSIYETEQFF
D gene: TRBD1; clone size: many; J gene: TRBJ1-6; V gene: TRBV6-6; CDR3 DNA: TGTGCCAGCAGTTACGTAACGGGACAGGGACTGAATAATTCACCCCTCCACTTT; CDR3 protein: CASSYVTGQGLNNSPLHF
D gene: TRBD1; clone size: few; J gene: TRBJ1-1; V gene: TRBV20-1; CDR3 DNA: TGCAGTGCTAGAGATCGGGGGACAGCAGGAACTGAAGCTTTCTTT; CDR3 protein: CSARDRGTAGTEAFF
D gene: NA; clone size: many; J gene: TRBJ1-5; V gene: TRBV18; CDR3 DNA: TGTGCCAGCTCACTTATCGGGGGGGGAAAACAGCCCCAGCATTTT; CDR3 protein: CASSLIGGGKQPQHF
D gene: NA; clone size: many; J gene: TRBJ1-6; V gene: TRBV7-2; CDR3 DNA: TGTGCCAGCAGCTTTCCAGGGATAGACTCCTATAATTCACCCCTCCACTTT; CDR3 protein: CASSFPGIDSYNSPLHF
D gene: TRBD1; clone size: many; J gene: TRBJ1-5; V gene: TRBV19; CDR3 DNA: TGTGCCAGTACCCCCGACAGGGGCAATCAGCCCCAGCATTTT; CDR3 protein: CASTPDRGNQPQHF
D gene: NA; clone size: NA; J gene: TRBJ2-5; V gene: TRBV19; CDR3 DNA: TGTGCCAGTAGTATCGGGTTGGTGGGAGAGACCCAGTACTTC; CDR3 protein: CASSIGLVGETQYF
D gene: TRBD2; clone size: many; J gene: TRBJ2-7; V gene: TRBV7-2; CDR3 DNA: TGTGCCAGCAGCCCCCTGAGCGGGAGGGCCGGGACCGAGCAGTACTTC; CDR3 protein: CASSPLSGRAGTEQYF
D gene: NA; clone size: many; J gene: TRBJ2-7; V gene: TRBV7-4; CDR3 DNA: TGTGCCAGCAGCCGCCGGCCGGGAGTCTCCTACGAGCAGTACTTC; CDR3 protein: CASSRRPGVSYEQYF
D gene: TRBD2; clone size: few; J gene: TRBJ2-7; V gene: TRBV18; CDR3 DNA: TGTGCCAGCTCACCAGCGGGAGGGCCGGTCGACGAGCAGTACTTC; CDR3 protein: CASSPAGGPVDEQYF
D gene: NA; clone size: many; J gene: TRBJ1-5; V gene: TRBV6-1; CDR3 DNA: TGTGCCAGCAGAGTGACAGTTAGGAGCAATCAGCCCCAGCATTTT; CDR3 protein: CASRVTVRSNQPQHF
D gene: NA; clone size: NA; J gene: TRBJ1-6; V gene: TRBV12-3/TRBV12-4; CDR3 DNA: TGTGCCAGCAGCCCCCACTGGTTTAAGTATAATTCACCCCTCCACTTT; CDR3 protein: CASSPHWFKYNSPLHF
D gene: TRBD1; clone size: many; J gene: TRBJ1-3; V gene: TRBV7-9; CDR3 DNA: TGTGCCAGCAGCGCCGGGACAGGGAATCGGAACACCATATATTTT; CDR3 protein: CASSAGTGNRNTIYF
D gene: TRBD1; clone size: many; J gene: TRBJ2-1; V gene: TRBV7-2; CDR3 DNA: TGTGCCAGCAGCTTACCCCTGAGACAGGGACATGAGCAGTTCTTC; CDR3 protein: CASSLPLRQGHEQFF
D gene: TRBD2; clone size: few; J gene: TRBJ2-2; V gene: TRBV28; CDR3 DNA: TGTGCCAGCAGTTCCCCGCGGGAGAATTTCGGGGAGCTGTTTTTT; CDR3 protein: CASSSPRENFGELFF
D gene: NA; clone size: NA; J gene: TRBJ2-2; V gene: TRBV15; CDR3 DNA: TGTGCCACCAGCATATTGACCGGGGAGCTGTTTTTT; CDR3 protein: CATSILTGELFF
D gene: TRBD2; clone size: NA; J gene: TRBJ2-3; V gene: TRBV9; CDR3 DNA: TGTGCCAGCAGCCCTTTAGGATGGGGACTAGCGGGAGTATATACGCAGTATTTT; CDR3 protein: CASSPLGWGLAGVYTQYF
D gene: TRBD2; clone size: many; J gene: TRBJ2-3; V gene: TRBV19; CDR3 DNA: TGTGCCAGTGAAAAGACTAGCGGGGGGACCTGCACAGATACGCAGTATTTT; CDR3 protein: CASEKTSGGTCTDTQYF
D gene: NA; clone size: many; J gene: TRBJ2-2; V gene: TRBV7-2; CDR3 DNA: TGTGCCAGCAGCCCGACTGCGAGGTGGAACACCGGGGAGCTGTTTTTT; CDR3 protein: CASSPTARWNTGELFF
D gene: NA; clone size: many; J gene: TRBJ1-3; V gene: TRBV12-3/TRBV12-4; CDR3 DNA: TGTGCCAGCAGTTTCGCAGGATCAGGAAACACCATATATTTT; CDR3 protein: CASSFAGSGNTIYF
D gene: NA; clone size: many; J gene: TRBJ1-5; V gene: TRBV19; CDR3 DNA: TGTGCCAGTACACAGGACAGTCATAGCAATCAGCCCCAGCATTTT; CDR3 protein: CASTQDSHSNQPQHF
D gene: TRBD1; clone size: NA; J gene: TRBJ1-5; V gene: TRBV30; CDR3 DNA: TGTGCCTGGAATACAGGGGGTAGTCAGCCCCAGCATTTT; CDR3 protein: CAWNTGGSQPQHF
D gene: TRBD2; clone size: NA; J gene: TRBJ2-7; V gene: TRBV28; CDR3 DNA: TGTGCCAGCAGTTCCCTCTGGACTAGCGGGAGCGACGAGCAGTACTTC; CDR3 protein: CASSSLWTSGSDEQYF
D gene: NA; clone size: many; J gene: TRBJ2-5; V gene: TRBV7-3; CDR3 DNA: TGTGCCAGCAGCTTTGGGGGCGTCCAAGAGACCCAGTACTTC; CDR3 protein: CASSFGGVQETQYF
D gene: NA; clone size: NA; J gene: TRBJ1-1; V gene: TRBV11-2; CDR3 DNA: TGTGCCAGCAGCTCCCTTGGCCGGGGTTGGTCTGAAGCTTTCTTT; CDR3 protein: CASSSLGRGWSEAFF
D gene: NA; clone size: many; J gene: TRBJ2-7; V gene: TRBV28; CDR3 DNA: TGTGCCAGCAATGACGGTTCCTACGAGCAGTACTTC; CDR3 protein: CASNDGSYEQYF
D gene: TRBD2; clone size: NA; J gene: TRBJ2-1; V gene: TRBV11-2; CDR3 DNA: TGTGCCAGCCGCCCCTGGGGACTAGGCAGCATTGAGCAGTTCTTC; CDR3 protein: CASRPWGLGSIEQFF
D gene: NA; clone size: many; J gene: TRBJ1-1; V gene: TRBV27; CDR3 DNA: TGTGCCAGCAGTCCCGGGACGCGGACTGAAGCTTTCTTT; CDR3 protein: CASSPGTRTEAFF
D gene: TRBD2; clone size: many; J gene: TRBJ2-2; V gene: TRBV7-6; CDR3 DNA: TGTGCCAGCAGCTTAGCGCCCAGCGGGAGAAAGGGGGAGCTGTTTTTT; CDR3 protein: CASSLAPSGRKGELFF
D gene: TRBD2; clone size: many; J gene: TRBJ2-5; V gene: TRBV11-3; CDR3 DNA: TGTGCCAGCAGCAAAGGACTAGCGGGGGGCCAAGAGACCCAGTACTTC; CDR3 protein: CASSKGLAGGQETQYF
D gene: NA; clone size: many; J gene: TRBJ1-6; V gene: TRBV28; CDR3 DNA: TGTGCCAGCAGTGCTCCCCTCCACTTT; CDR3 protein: CASSAPLHF
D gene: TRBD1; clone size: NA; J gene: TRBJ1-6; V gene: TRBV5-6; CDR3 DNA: TGTGCCAGCAGCTTTTGGACAGGAGGTAATTCACCCCTCCACTTT; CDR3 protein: CASSFWTGGNSPLHF
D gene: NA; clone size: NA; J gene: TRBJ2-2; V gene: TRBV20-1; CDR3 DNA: TGCAGTGCCAGATGGGAGAACGGGGAGCTGTTTTTT; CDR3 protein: CSARWENGELFF
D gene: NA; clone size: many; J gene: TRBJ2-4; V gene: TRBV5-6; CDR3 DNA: TGTGCCAGCAGCTACCCGGGGGAGAAAAACATTCAGTACTTC; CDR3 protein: CASSYPGEKNIQYF
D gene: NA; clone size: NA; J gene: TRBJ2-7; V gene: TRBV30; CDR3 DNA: TGTGCCTGGAGGGAAAGGGGGTGGCCCTACGAGCAGTACTTC; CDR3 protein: CAWRERGWPYEQYF
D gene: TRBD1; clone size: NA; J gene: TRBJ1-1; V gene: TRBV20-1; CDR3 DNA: TGCAGTGCTAAACCGGGACAGATGAACACTGAAGCTTTCTTT; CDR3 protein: CSAKPGQMNTEAFF
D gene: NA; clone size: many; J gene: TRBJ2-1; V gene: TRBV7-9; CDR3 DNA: TGTGCCAACAGTAAACAGGAGGGCTCTTCCTACAATGAGCAGTTCTTC; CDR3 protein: CANSKQEGSSYNEQFF
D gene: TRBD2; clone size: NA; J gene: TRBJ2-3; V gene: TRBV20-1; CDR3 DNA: TGCAGTGCTAGAGAGGGGCTAGCGGGTGGAGATACGCAGTATTTT; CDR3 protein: CSAREGLAGGDTQYF
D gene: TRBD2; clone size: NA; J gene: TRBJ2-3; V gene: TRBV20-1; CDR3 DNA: TGCAGTGCCCGCAGGGCCGGGGGGAGCACAGATACGCAGTATTTT; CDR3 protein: CSARRAGGSTDTQYF
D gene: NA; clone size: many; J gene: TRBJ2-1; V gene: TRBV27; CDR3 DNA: TGTGCCAGCAGTTTTGAGGGTCCCTCCTACAATGAGCAGTTCTTC; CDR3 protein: CASSFEGPSYNEQFF
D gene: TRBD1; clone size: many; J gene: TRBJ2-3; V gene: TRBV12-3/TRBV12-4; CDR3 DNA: TGTGCCAGCAGTTTCAGGACAGGGGGCGCAGATACGCAGTATTTT; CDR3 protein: CASSFRTGGADTQYF
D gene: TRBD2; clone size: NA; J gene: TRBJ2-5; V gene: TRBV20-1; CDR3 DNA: TGCAGTGAAGGGCTAGCGGGGGAAGAGACCCAGTACTTC; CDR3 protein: CSEGLAGEETQYF